The 15 T cell receptor beta chains presented below share a single source sample, sequenced in a study of technical replicates of blood from several donors. Clones were read by immunoSEQ multiplex PCR, and TCRdb kept only the in-frame ones, dropping some. The sample records roughly 85,000 clones, 90% to 95% being singletons. The sample taken for sequencing was T cells isolated from PBMCs. The source of these receptors is a human donor in good health.

The chain combines TRBV7-6 with TRBJ1-1; D is possibly TRBD1 (6 bases). Trimming left V 6 bases short and J 3 bases short, with 14 bases between. There are 14 residues in the CDR3. Per the germline V gene, CDR1 is SGHVS and CDR2 is FNYEAQ. This CDR3 reads CASRSGTLDTEAFF. In DNA form, the CDR3 reads TGTGCCAGCAGATCCGGGACACTAGACACTGAAGCTTTCTTT.

This chain uses TRBV2 with TRBJ2-2, with a possible D match to TRBD1 (6 bases). The V and J ends lost 1 base and 3 bases respectively, with 9 bases between them. Germline V gives CDR1 SNHLY, CDR2 FYNNEI. The CDR3 totals 15 residues. The CDR3 protein is CASSEGQGHTGELFF. Written as DNA, the CDR3 is TGTGCCAGCAGTGAAGGTCAGGGGCACACCGGGGAGCTGTTTTTT.

V gene TRBV4-1 combines with J gene TRBJ2-7; 9 bases are a match to TRBD1. The CDR3 contains 15 residues. Losses at the gene ends were 3 bases for V and 2 bases for J; bases not matched to a gene: 5. CDR1 and CDR2 from the germline V gene are MGHRA and YSYEKL. CDR3 loop: CASSHTRQGAYEQYF. CDR3 bases: TGCGCCAGCAGCCACACTCGACAGGGGGCCTACGAGCAGTACTTC.

The CDR3 region is CASSGLQETQYF. CDR3 coding DNA: TGTGCCAGCAGCGGACTCCAAGAGACCCAGTACTTC. The chain carries TRBV11-3 and TRBJ2-5; maybe TRBD2 (5 bases). CDR1 and CDR2 from the germline V gene are SGHNT and YENEEA. V lost 5 bases and J 1 base, leaving 5 bases between the germline ends. The CDR3 is 12 residues long.

The gene calls are TRBV7-9 and TRBJ2-1; 7 positions match TRBD1. The germline V gene has CDR1 SEHNR and CDR2 FQNEAQ (reference sequence). The junction had 0 bases not matched to a gene; V was cut back by 1 base and J by 0 bases. The CDR3 runs to 15 residues. CDR3 protein: CASSLGDSSYNEQFF. In DNA form, the CDR3 reads TGTGCCAGCAGCTTAGGGGACAGCTCCTACAATGAGCAGTTCTTC. The variable domain in full, with the rest retrieved from reference TRBV7-9 and TRBJ2-1, is DTGVSQNPRHKITKRGQNVTFRCDPISEHNRLYWYRQTLGQGPEFLTYFQNEAQLEKSRLLSDRFSAERPKGSFSTLEIQRTEQGDSAMYLCASSLGDSSYNEQFFGPGTRLTVL.

The genes are TRBV6-4 and TRBJ2-3, with 12 nucleotides matching TRBD1. The CDR3 has 15 residues. CDR1 and CDR2 (germline): MRHNA, SNTAGT. The V segment lost 2 bases and the J segment 4 bases; nucleotides outside the gene matches: 1. CDR3 DNA sequence: TGTGCCAGCAGTGACGGGACAGGGGGCGCAGATACGCAGTATTTT. It is translated as CASSDGTGGADTQYF.

This clone was counted once. The J gene is TRBJ1-3, the V gene TRBV4-1; the D gene is possibly TRBD1 (6 bases). CDR1 and CDR2 from the germline V gene are MGHRA and YSYEKL. The CDR3 consists of 19 residues. V was trimmed by 2 bases and J by 4 bases, leaving 24 bases between them. CDR3 nucleotides: TGCGCCAGCAGCCAAAGACAACCCAGGGGCAGGGGTACGGGAAACACCATATATTTT. Protein: CASSQRQPRGRGTGNTIYF.

The rearrangement joins TRBV2 to TRBJ2-3, with 12 bases fitting TRBD2. The CDR3 loop spans 16 amino acids. Trimming cost V 4 bases and J 3 bases; bases outside gene matches: 5. From germline, CDR1 is SNHLY and CDR2 FYNNEI. In nucleotides, the CDR3 is TGTGCCAGCAGTGGTGGACTAGCGGGACGGACAGATACGCAGTATTTT. This encodes CASSGGLAGRTDTQYF. Based on the CDR3 plus reference TRBV2 and TRBJ2-3, the full variable domain is EPEVTQTPSHQVTQMGQEVILRCVPISNHLYFYWYRQILGQKVEFLVSFYNNEISEKSEIFDDQFSVERPDGSNFTLKIRSTKLEDSAMYFCASSGGLAGRTDTQYFGPGTRLTVL.

The CDR3, as DNA: TGTGCCAGTGTTATGGGACAGAAGAACACTGAAGCTTTCTTT. This codes for CASVMGQKNTEAFF. V usage is TRBV7-9 and J usage is TRBJ1-1; 7 nucleotides line up with TRBD1. The CDR3 is made up of 14 amino acids. Losses at the gene ends were 9 bases for V and 1 base for J; bases not matched to a gene: 8. Germline loops: CDR1 SEHNR, CDR2 FQNEAQ (reference sequence). The entire variable domain, with the rest obtained from reference TRBV7-9 and TRBJ1-1, is as follows: DTGVSQNPRHKITKRGQNVTFRCDPISEHNRLYWYRQTLGQGPEFLTYFQNEAQLEKSRLLSDRFSAERPKGSFSTLEIQRTEQGDSAMYLCASVMGQKNTEAFFGQGTRLTVV.

CDR3 nucleotide sequence: TGTGCCAGCAGGCGAGTAACAGGTAATCAGCCCCAGCATTTT. This sequence encodes CASRRVTGNQPQHF. This chain joins TRBV28 and TRBJ1-5; possibly TRBD1 for D (5 bases). In germline, CDR1 is MDHEN, CDR2 SYDVKM. The CDR3 runs to 14 residues. V dropped 6 bases and J dropped 4 bases, with 13 bases sitting between them.

J is TRBJ2-3 and V is TRBV2; 7 bases align to TRBD2. This CDR3 comprises 17 residues. Unmatched junction bases numbered 9, after V lost 3 bases and J lost 0 bases. The germline V gene has CDR1 SNHLY and CDR2 FYNNEI. The CDR3 reads CASSEMPSGSSTDTQYF. In DNA form, the CDR3 reads TGTGCCAGCAGTGAGATGCCTAGCGGTTCTAGCACAGATACGCAGTATTTT.

The V and J genes are TRBV11-3 and TRBJ2-1; 12 nucleotides line up with TRBD2. This CDR3 is 15 amino acids long. Looked up from germline, CDR1 is SGHNT and CDR2 is YENEEA. The V gene end was trimmed by 6 bases and the J gene end by 2 bases; junction bases not matched to a gene: 2. The CDR3 loop reads CASSRLAGAYNEQFF. The CDR3 nucleotides are TGTGCCAGCAGTCGACTAGCGGGAGCCTACAATGAGCAGTTCTTC.

This clone was counted a few times. V is TRBV6-5 and J is TRBJ1-2, with D perhaps TRBD1 (6 bases). This CDR3 comprises 12 residues. Germline V gives CDR1 MNHEY, CDR2 SVGAGI. Trimming pared 5 bases from V and 2 bases from J, leaving 6 bases between. CDR3 nucleotide sequence: TGTGCCAGCAGTAGGGGGAACTATGGCTACACCTTC. This gives the protein CASSRGNYGYTF.

This clone has just one count. The chain has TRBV2 and TRBJ2-7; no definite D call. This CDR3 spans 14 amino acids. In germline, CDR1 is SNHLY, CDR2 FYNNEI. V shed 3 bases and J shed 3 bases, with 12 bases lying between them. This CDR3 reads CASSDNVESYEQYF. For the CDR3, the DNA is TGTGCCAGCAGTGATAATGTAGAGAGCTACGAGCAGTACTTC.

This chain links TRBV12-5 with TRBJ2-3; D might be TRBD2 (6 bases). The CDR3 length is 14 residues. The V and J ends lost 7 bases and 3 bases respectively, with 14 bases between them. Germline V gives CDR1 LGHNT, CDR2 FRNRAP. Here the CDR3 reads CASAWGVLTDTQYF. CDR3 bases: TGTGCTAGTGCATGGGGGGTTCTGACAGATACGCAGTATTTT.